The T cell receptor (beta chain) described here comes from a study of vaccination and CD4 T cells after COVID-19. Oncomine TCR Beta short-read sequencing was applied to DNA from cultured CD4+ T cells. TCRdb reprocessed the PCR reads via MiXCR and lists one record per CDR3 protein. The sample records around 16,000 distinct CDR3 sequences, around 47% being singletons. This clonotype has only a few counts. Its target is unknown. Sample time point: late sampling 161 to 241 days after vaccination in three convalescent patients. This sample's treatment: approximately 10-day PBMC culture with coronavirus spike peptide pools or control peptides (ViraFEST assay). V lost 2 bases to trimming and J lost 4 bases, with 17 bases between them. The CDR3 is 15 residues long. The germline CDR1 and CDR2 sequences are DFQATT and SNEGSKA (reference sequence).

This sequence joins TRBV20-1 and TRBJ1-2; D is ambiguous. This sequence originates from a human donor who had recovered from COVID-19. Sequencing used CD4+ T cells from blood, cultured in vitro, obtained about 7 months after SARS-CoV-2 vaccination. The CDR3 reads CSARYEGPPGYGYTF. The CDR3 nucleotides are TGCAGTGCTAGATACGAGGGCCCCCCAGGCTATGGCTACACCTTC.